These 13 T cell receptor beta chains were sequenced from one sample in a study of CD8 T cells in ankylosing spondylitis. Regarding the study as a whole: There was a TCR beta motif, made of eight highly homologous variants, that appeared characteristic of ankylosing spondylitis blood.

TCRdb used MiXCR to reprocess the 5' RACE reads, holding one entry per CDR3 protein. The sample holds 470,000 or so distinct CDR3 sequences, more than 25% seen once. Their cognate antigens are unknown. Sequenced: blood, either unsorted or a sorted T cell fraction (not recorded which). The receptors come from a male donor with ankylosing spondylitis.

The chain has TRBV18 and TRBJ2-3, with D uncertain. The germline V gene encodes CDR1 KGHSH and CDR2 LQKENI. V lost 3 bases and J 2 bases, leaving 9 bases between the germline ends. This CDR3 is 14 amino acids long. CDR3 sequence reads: CASSPRQTTDTQYF. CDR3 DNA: TGTGCCAGCTCACCTCGACAAACCACAGATACGCAGTATTTT.

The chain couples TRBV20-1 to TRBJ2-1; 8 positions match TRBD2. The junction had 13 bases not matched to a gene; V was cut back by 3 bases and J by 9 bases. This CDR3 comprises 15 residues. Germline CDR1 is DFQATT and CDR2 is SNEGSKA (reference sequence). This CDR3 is CSASSSAGGTGEQFF. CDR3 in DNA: TGCAGTGCTAGTTCTTCTGCGGGAGGAACTGGTGAGCAGTTCTTC.

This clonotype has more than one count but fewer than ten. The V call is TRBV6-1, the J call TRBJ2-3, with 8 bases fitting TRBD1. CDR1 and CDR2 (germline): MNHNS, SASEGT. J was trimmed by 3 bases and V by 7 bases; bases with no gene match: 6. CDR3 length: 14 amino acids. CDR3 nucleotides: TGTGCCAGCAAGCAGGGGGCGCAGACAGATACGCAGTATTTT. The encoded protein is CASKQGAQTDTQYF.

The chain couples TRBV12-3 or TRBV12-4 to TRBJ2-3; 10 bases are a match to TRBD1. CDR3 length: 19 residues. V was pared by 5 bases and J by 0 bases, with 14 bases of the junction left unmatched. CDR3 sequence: CASSPWDRGSPFSTDTQYF. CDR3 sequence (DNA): TGTGCCAGCAGTCCATGGGACAGGGGATCTCCCTTTAGCACAGATACGCAGTATTTT.

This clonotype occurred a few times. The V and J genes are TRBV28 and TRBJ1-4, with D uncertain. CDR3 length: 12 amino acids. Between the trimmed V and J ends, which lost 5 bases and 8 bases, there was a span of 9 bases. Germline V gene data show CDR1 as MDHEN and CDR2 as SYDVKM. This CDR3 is CASSALREKLFF. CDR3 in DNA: TGTGCCAGCAGTGCTTTGAGGGAAAAACTGTTTTTT.

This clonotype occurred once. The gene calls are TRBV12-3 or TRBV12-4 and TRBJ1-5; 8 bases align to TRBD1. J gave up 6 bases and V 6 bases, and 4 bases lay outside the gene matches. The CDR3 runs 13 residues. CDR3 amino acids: CASRTGDFQPQHF. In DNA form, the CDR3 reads TGTGCCAGCAGGACAGGGGATTTTCAGCCCCAGCATTTT.

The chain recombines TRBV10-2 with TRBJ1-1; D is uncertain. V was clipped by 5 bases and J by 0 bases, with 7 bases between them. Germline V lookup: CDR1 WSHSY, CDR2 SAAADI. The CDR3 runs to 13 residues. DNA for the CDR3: TGCGCCAGCAGTATCCGAGTGAACACTGAAGCTTTCTTT. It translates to CASSIRVNTEAFF.

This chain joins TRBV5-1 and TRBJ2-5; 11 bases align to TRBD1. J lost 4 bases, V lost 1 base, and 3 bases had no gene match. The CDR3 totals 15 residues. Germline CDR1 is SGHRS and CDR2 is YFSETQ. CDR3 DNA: TGCGCCAGCAGCTTGAGGACAGGGGGCGGAGAGACCCAGTACTTC. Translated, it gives CASSLRTGGGETQYF.

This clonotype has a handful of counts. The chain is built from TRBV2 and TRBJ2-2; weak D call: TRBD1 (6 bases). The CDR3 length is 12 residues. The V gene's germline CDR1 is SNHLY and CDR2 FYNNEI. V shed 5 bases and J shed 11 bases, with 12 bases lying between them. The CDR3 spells CASSLDSRELFF. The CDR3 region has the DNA TGTGCCAGCAGTTTGGACAGCCGTGAGCTGTTTTTT.

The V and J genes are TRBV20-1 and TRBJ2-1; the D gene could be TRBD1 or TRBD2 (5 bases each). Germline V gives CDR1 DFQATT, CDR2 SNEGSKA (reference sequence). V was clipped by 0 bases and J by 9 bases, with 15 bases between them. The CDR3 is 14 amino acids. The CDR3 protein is CSAREGPQIGEQFF. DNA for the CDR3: TGCAGTGCTAGAGAGGGACCCCAAATTGGTGAGCAGTTCTTC.

The CDR3 DNA follows: TGCAGCGTCACATCCAGTTTGCGGATGAACACTGAAGCTTTCTTT. Residues: CSVTSSLRMNTEAFF. This chain links TRBV29-1 with TRBJ1-1; no clear D gene. V shed 6 bases and J shed 0 bases, with 17 bases lying between them. In germline, CDR1 is SQVTM, CDR2 ANQGSEA. The CDR3 covers 15 residues.

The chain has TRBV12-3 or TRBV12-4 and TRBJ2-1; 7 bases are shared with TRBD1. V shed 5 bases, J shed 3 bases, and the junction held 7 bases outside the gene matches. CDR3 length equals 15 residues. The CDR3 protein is CASSPGQLLYNEQFF. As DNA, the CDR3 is TGTGCCAGCAGTCCGGGACAGCTTCTCTACAATGAGCAGTTCTTC.

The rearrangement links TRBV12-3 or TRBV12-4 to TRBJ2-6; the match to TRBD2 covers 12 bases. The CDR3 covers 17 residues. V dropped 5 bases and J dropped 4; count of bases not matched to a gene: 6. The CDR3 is CASSPGLAGTGANVLTF. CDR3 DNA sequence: TGTGCCAGCAGTCCCGGACTAGCGGGAACCGGGGCCAACGTCCTGACTTTC.